This record covers a single T cell receptor beta chain. Antigen: not known. The sequenced cases were selected for having the highest brain T cell transcript signatures. Patients received at least one anti-epileptic drug before surgery. These data come from a study of brain T cells in children with intractable seizures. This table comes from immunoSEQ multiplex PCR, and its TCRdb copy is limited to in-frame clones, with some not included. The sample yields under 150,000 clones, roughly 94% seen once. Findings and caveats of the study: Absence of clones before surgery may stem from lower sequencing depth. Patients' HCMV serostatus was unknown; virus specificity rests on CDR3 similarity alone.

The receptor's source is a boy in the first two years of life with hemimegalencephaly and intractable seizures. Source: peripheral blood, taken at surgery.

The CDR3 region is CASSVGDSSYEQYF. CDR3 sequence (DNA): TGTGCCAGCAGCGTAGGGGACAGCTCCTACGAGCAGTACTTC. The V gene is TRBV9, the J gene TRBJ2-7, with 7 bases fitting TRBD1. V gave up 0 bases and J gave up 0 bases; unmatched junction bases: 0. The CDR3 sequence is 14 residues long. Per germline, CDR1 SGDLS and CDR2 YYNGEE.